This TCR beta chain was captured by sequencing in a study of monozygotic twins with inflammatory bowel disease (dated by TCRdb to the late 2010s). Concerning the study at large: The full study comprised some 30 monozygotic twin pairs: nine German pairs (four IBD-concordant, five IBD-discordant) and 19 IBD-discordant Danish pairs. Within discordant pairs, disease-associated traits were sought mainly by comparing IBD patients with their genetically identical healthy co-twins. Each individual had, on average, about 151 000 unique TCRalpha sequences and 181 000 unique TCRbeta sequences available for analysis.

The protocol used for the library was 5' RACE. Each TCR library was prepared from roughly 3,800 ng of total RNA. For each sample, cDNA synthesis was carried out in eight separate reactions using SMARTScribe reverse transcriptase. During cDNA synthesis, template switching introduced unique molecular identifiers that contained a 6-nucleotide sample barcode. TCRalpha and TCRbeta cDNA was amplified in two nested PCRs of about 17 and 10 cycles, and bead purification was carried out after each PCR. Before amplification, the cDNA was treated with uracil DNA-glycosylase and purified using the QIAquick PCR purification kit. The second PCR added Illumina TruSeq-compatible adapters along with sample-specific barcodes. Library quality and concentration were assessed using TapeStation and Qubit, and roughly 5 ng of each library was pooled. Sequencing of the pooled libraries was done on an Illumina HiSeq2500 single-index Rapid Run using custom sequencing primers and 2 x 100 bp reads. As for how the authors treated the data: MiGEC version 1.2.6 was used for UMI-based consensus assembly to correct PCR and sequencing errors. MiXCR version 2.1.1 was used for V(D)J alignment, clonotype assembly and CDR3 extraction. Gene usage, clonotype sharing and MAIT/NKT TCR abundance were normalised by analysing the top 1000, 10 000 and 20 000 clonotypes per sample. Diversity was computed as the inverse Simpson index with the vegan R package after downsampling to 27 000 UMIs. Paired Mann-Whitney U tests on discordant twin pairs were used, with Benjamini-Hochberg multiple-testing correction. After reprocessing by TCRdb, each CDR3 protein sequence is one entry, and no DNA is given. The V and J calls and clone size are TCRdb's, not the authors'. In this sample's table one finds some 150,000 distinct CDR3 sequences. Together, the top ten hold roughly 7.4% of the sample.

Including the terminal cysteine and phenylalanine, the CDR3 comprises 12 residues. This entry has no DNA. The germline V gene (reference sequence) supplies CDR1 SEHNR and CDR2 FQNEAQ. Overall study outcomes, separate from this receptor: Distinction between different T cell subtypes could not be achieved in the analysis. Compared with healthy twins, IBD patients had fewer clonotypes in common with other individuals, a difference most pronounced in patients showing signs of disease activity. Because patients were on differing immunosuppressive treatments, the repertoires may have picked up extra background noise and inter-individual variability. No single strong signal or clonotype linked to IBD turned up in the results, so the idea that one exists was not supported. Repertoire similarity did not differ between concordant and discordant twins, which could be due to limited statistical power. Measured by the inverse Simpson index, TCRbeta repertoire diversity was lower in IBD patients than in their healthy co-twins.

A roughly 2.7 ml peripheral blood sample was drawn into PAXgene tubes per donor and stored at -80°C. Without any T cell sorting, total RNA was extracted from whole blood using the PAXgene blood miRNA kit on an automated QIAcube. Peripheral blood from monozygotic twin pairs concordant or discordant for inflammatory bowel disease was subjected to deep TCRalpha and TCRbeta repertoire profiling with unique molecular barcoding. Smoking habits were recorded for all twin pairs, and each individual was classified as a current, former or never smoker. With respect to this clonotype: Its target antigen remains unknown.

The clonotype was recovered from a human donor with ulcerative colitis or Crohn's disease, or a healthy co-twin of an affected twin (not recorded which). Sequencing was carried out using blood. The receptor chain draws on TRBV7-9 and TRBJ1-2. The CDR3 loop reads CASSLIDYGYTF.